This T cell receptor (beta chain) was identified in a study of blood T cell repertoires in COVID-19. Study-wide background: Acute and convalescent COVID-19 specimens originated in the United States, Italy and Spain. In each case, the material was cDNA or gDNA derived from T cells, B-cell-depleted T cells, or PBMCs.

The CDR3 runs 13 residues. V dropped 5 bases and J dropped 5 bases, with 12 bases sitting between them. Germline V lookup: CDR1 SEHNR, CDR2 FQNEAQ (reference sequence). Per the original methods: Estimation of nucleated cell counts was performed using reference gene primer amplification. The table came from immunoSEQ multiplex PCR; TCRdb's copy has only in-frame clones and leaves some out. V, J and clone size derive from that table, while D and trimming were established from the DNA sequence. The data show under 150,000 clones, with about 89% seen just once and around 19% held by the top ten. Sequencing input: peripheral blood. The TCR sequence derives from a man aged 45-60 years with active or convalescent COVID-19. The V call is TRBV7-9, the J call TRBJ2-5; D call uncertain. The CDR3 region has the DNA TGTGCCAGCAGCCCTCTCCCAGCGGAGACCCAGTACTTC. This gives the protein CASSPLPAETQYF.